This T cell receptor (beta chain) was profiled in a study of CD8 T cells in ankylosing spondylitis. Findings and limits, study-wide: Ankylosing spondylitis blood appeared to be characterized by a TCR beta motif of eight highly homologous variants. Disease-linked clones proved CD8+ and comparatively uncommon in peripheral blood.

In this sample, this clonotype turned up a few times. Its antigen is not identified. Libraries for TCR beta were made by quantitative 5'-RACE with molecular barcodes. One entry per CDR3 protein results from TCRdb running MiXCR on the 5' RACE reads. The sample holds around 890,000 distinct CDR3 sequences, around 11% seen once. Trimming left V 7 bases short and J 0 bases short, with 10 bases between. The V gene's germline CDR1 is SEHNR and CDR2 FQNEAQ (reference sequence). There are 13 residues in the CDR3. Sequencing input: blood, either unsorted or a sorted T cell fraction (not recorded which). This TCR was sampled from a male donor with ankylosing spondylitis. V gene TRBV7-9 combines with J gene TRBJ2-7; the D gene could be TRBD1 or TRBD2 (5 bases each). For the CDR3, the DNA is TGTGCCAGCACGGGGCTCAACTCCTACGAGCAGTACTTC. This codes for CASTGLNSYEQYF.